This paragraph reports one T cell receptor beta chain. There is no known antigen for this receptor. The record has no base qualities; no much larger clone is one base away. The sample originates from a study of T cells in Graves' hyperthyroidism and ophthalmopathy (dated by TCRdb to the late 2010s). About the study as a whole: Peripheral blood samples were taken at the time of initial diagnosis, prior to any treatment. TCR V-J signatures able to tell the groups apart were searched for in a discovery cohort of 100 patients, of whom over 40 had Graves' ophthalmopathy and roughly 59 had stable Graves' hyperthyroidism. Whether ophthalmopathy could be predicted prospectively was tested in an independent validation cohort made up of 18 to 20 hyperthyroidism patients plus 17 patients who later progressed to ophthalmopathy. The 75 to 100 discovery patients were randomly split 7:3 into training and test sets. In several Graves' hyperthyroidism patients, the study also compared T-cell repertoires from thyroid tissue with T-cell repertoires from blood. Following sampling, methimazole starting at 30 mg daily was given to hyperthyroidism patients, and high-dose intravenous methylprednisolone was given to ophthalmopathy patients. TCR Vbeta CDR3 sequencing of approximately 140 peripheral blood samples (more than 40 ophthalmopathy, 75 to 85 hyperthyroidism and approximately 17 progressor patients) is reported in the paper. The research as a whole found: During validation, the model predicted progression to ophthalmopathy a median of around 6 months ahead of onset, with roughly 65% sensitivity and roughly 75% specificity. Ophthalmopathy was separated from stable hyperthyroidism by a 13 V-J signature model, with roughly 88% sensitivity and about 81% specificity obtained in cross-validation and 80%/75% obtained in testing. Sample size was not statistically predetermined, and blinding of investigators to group allocation was not performed. Blood samples also contained most of the expanded thyroid clonotypes (frequency above 0.001), which suggests that blood repertoires may reflect thyroid immune responses.

Stable Graves' hyperthyroidism was defined as no progression to ophthalmopathy during 18 months of follow-up. Hyperthyroidism patients were newly diagnosed, had a disease duration of under 2 months, and were aged 18 to 65 years. Patients with uncontrolled infections, other autoimmune diseases, pregnancy or lactation were excluded. Diagnoses were established on the basis of clinical symptoms, serum thyroxine and TRAb, thyroid ultrasound, and orbital computed tomography. PBMCs were isolated from 10 ml of fresh peripheral blood by Ficoll-Paque density gradient centrifugation. Total RNA was extracted using Trizol reagent, and RNA quality was assessed on an Agilent 2100 Bioanalyzer. TCR beta CDR3 regions were amplified from RNA transcripts. The TCR CDR3 was subjected to a first round of RT-PCR using the HTBI primer set and the Qiagen OneStep RT-PCR kit. The libraries were constructed in a second round of multiplex PCR and then size-selected and purified. Libraries were sequenced paired-end with 100 bp reads on an Illumina HiSeq2000. Processing in the source paper ran as follows. SOAPnuke was used to process the raw data, throwing out any read that contained adapters or uncalled bases, had a mean Phred below 15, or lacked an exact constant-primer or identifier match. COPE v1.2.5 was used to merge high-quality paired reads, and clonotypes were defined as unique nucleotide sequences. MiTCR v1.1 was used to align the clonotypes against IMGT TRBV, TRBD and TRBJ reference segments. Analysis was restricted to V-J combinations with a frequency above 0.0001, which covered 99.2% of repertoires. The TCS score was defined as the ratio of F50 (clonal expansion) to E x V (chaos), calculated using BLOSUM62-based TCRdist between CDR3 peptides within each V-J. Welch's t-statistics and random forest reduced approximately 520 V-J features to 10 to 15, which were used in a naive Bayes classifier (R e1071). Thyroid-blood repertoire similarity was quantified with the Morisita-Horn index. TCRdb reanalyzed the raw reads on its own, using fastp at Q25 for trimming and MiXCR for clone calling, and kept in-frame beta chains. CDR3 protein sequences are deduplicated, and each keeps its most common genes and DNA. These V and J calls derive from TCRdb rather than the authors' analysis. This sample gives around 700,000 distinct CDR3 sequences in total; 30% to 40% of them show up just once. About a third of the sample comes from the top ten.

The receptor comes from a woman aged 40 to 50 with Graves' hyperthyroidism. Sequenced material: blood.

The nucleotide sequence is TGTGCCAGCACCTACGGGACAGGGCTCTACGAGCAGTACTTC. Translated, this gives CASTYGTGLYEQYF. This chain is built from TRBV6-1 and TRBJ2-7, and 9 bases in between align with TRBD1. Reading from cysteine to phenylalanine, the CDR3 counts 14 amino acids. The kept DNA is CDR3 alone, 42 bases in frame from the first base. The germline V end is reduced by 7 bases and the J end by 3 bases; junction bases left unmatched: 7. According to the germline V gene, CDR1 reads MNHNS and CDR2 reads SASEGT.